Listed here are 2 T cell receptor beta chains from one sample, sequenced in a study of CD4 T cells in relation to SARS-CoV-2 and coronaviruses. Sequencing was performed with immunoSEQ multiplex PCR; in TCRdb, only in-frame clones are kept and a portion is missing. The sample lists approximately 30,000 clones; 74% were seen once. For these receptors, no antigen is known. Before the COVID-19 pandemic, during about 2010-2018, CD4+ T cells were taken from unexposed donors. Isolation of CD4+ T cells took place after less than 11 days in culture. Sequenced material: CD4+ T cells from PBMCs, cultured in vitro. All receptors come from a human donor in good health.

The chain combines TRBV5-6 with TRBJ2-5; D may be TRBD1 or TRBD2 (5 bases each). This CDR3 is 17 amino acids long. From germline, CDR1 is SGHDT and CDR2 YYEEEE. Trimming left V 0 bases short and J 5 bases short, with 20 bases between. The CDR3 DNA sequence: TGTGCCAGCAGCTTGGTAGGGACCACACAATTCCGGGAGACCCAGTACTTC. It codes for CASSLVGTTQFRETQYF.

The chain has TRBV5-1 and TRBJ2-7, with 9 bases lining up with TRBD2. Germline loops: CDR1 SGHRS, CDR2 YFSETQ. After removal of 4 bases from V and 7 bases from J, the junction contained 15 bases not matched to a gene. CDR3 length: 16 residues. CDR3 DNA sequence: TGCGCCAGCAGCCCGACTAGCGGAGTACCGGGAGGAGAGCAGTACTTC. It encodes CASSPTSGVPGGEQYF.